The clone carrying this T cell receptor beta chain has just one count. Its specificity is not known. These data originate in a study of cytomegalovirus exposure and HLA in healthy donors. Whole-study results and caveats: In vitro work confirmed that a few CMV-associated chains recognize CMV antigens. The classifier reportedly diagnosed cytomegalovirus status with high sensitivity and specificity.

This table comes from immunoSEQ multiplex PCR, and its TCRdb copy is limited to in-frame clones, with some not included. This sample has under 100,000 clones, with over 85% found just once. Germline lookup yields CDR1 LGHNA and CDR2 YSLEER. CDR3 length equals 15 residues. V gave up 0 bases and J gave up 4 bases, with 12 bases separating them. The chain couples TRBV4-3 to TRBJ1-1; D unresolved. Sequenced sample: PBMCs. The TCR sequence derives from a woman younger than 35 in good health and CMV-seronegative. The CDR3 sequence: CASSQDSFIPTEAFF. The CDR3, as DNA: TGCGCCAGCAGCCAAGACTCCTTTATCCCCACTGAAGCTTTCTTT.